One T cell receptor beta chain is described in this entry. Its target is not known. The sequenced fragment ends 3 residues before the CDR3 boundary, so the rest is inferred from the germline J gene. The data are from a study of T cell clonality in common variable immunodeficiency. Overall study findings and caveats: Reportedly, TCR beta sequences from common variable immunodeficiency showed fewer deletions and N-nucleotide insertions.

Method: immunoSEQ multiplex PCR; TCRdb's copy keeps in-frame clones and lacks some. The repertoire consists of about 33,000 clones, none detected only once. V was shortened by 3 bases and J by 0 bases, with 14 bases between the two germline ends. The CDR3 is made up of 16 amino acids. Germline CDR1 SNHLY, CDR2 FYNNEI. Sequencing was performed on peripheral blood mononuclear cells. This chain links TRBV2 with TRBJ1-1; D not certain. This TCR was sampled from a human donor with common variable immunodeficiency. The CDR3 spells CASSDDKARMNTEAFF. The CDR3 bases that were read are TGTGCCAGCAGTGACGATAAGGCCAGGATGAACACTGAA.